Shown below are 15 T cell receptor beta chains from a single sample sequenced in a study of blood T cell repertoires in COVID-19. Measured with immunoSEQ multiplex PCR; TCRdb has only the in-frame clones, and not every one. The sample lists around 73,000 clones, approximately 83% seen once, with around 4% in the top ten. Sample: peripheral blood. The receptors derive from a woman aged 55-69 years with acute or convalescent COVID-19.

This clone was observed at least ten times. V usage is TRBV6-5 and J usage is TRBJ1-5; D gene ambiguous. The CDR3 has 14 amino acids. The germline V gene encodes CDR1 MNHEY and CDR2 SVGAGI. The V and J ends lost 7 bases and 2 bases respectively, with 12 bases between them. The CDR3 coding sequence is TGTGCCAGCAAGAGAGCTCGTGGCAATCAGCCCCAGCATTTT. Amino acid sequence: CASKRARGNQPQHF.

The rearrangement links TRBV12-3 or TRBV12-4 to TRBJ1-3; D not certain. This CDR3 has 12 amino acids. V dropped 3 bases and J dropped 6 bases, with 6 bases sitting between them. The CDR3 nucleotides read TGTGCCAGCAGTTTGGAGGAAAACACCATATATTTT. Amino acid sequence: CASSLEENTIYF.

CDR3 region: CASSERKLPYNSPLHF. CDR3 bases: TGTGCCAGCAGTGAGAGAAAGTTACCCTATAATTCACCCCTCCACTTT. The rearrangement links TRBV2 to TRBJ1-6; no firm D call. CDR1 SNHLY and CDR2 FYNNEI come from the germline V gene. There are 16 residues in the CDR3. V was clipped by 3 bases and J by 2 bases, with 11 bases between them.

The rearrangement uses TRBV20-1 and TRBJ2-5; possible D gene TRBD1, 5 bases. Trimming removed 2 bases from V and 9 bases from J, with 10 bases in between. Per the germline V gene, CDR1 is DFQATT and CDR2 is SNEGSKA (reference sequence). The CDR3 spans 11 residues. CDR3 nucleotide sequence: TGCAGTGCTAGAACCATAGGGGCCCAGTACTTC. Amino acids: CSARTIGAQYF.

The CDR3 loop reads CASSVGLLASTDTQYF. In nucleotides, the CDR3 is TGTGCCAGCAGCGTAGGTCTGCTAGCGAGCACAGATACGCAGTATTTT. V gene TRBV9 combines with J gene TRBJ2-3; possible D gene TRBD2, 6 bases. Between the trimmed V and J ends, which lost 0 bases and 0 bases, there was a span of 11 bases. Germline CDR1 is SGDLS and CDR2 is YYNGEE. The CDR3 spans 16 residues.

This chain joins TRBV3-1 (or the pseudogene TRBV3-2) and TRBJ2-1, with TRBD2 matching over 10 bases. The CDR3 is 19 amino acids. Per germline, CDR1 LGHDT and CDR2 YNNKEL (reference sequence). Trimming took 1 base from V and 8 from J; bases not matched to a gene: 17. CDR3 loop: CASSQVNLAGVLGGDEQFF. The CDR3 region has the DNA TGTGCCAGCAGCCAAGTGAACCTAGCGGGAGTTTTAGGGGGCGATGAGCAGTTCTTC.

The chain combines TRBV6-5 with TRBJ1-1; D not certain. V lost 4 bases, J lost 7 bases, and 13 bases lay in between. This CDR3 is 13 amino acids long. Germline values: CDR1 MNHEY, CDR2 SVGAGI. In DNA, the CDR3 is TGTGCCAGCAGTTTAGTCAGGAGGGATGAAGCTTTCTTT. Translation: CASSLVRRDEAFF.

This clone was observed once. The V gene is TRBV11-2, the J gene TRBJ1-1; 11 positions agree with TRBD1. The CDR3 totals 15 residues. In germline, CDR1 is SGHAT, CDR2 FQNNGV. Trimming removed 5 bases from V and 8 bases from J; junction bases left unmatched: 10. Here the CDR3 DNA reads TGTGCCAGCAGCCCGTCCCGGGACAGGGGGAGGGAAGCTTTCTTT. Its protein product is CASSPSRDRGREAFF. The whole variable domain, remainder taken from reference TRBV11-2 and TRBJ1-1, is EAGVAQSPRYKIIEKRQSVAFWCNPISGHATLYWYQQILGQGPKLLIQFQNNGVVDDSQLPKDRFSAERLKGVDSTLKIQPAKLEDSAVYLCASSPSRDRGREAFFGQGTRLTVV.

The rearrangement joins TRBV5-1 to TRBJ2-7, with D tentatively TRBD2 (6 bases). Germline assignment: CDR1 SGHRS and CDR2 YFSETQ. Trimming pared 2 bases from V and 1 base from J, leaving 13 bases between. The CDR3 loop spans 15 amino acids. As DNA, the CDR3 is TGCGCCAGCAGCTTCGGGGACTCTATTTCCTACGAGCAGTACTTC. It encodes CASSFGDSISYEQYF. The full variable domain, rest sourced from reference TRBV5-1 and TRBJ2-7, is KAGVTQTPRYLIKTRGQQVTLSCSPISGHRSVSWYQQTPGQGLQFLFEYFSETQRNKGNFPGRFSGRQFSNSRSEMNVSTLELGDSALYLCASSFGDSISYEQYFGPGTRLTVT.

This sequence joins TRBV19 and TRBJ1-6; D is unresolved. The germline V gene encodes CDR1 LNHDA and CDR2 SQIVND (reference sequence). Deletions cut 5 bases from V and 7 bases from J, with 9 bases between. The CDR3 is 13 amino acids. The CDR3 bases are TGTGCCAGTAGTTCCCGTGAGAATTCACCCCTCCACTTT. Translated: CASSSRENSPLHF.

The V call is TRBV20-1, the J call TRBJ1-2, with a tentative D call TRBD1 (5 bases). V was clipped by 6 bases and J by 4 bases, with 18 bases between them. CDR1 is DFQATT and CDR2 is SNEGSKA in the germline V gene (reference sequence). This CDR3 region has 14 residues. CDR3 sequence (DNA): TGCAGTGCAAGTAGACAGTTTGGGATCTATGGCTACACCTTC. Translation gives CSASRQFGIYGYTF.

The CDR3 region has the DNA TGTGCCAGCAGCAAAGCGGGACAGGGAATGGGCGGGAGGATCCACAATGAGCAGTTCTTC. This gives the protein CASSKAGQGMGGRIHNEQFF. The J gene is TRBJ2-1, the V gene TRBV21-1; the table names TRBD1, a call not compared with the DNA. TRBV21-1 is listed as a pseudogene. CDR3 length equals 20 residues.

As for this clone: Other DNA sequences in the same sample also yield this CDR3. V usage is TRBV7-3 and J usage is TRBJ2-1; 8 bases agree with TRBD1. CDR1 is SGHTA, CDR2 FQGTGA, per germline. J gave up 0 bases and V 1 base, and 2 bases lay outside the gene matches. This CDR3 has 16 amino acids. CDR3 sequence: CASSLRDRGSYNEQFF. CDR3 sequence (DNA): TGTGCCAGCAGCTTAAGAGACAGGGGCTCCTACAATGAGCAGTTCTTC.

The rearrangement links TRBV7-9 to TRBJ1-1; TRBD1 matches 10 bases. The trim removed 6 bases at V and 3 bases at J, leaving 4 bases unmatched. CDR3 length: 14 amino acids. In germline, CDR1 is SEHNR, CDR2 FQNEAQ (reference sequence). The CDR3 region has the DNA TGTGCCAGCAGTCCCGACAGGGGGCACACTGAAGCTTTCTTT. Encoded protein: CASSPDRGHTEAFF.

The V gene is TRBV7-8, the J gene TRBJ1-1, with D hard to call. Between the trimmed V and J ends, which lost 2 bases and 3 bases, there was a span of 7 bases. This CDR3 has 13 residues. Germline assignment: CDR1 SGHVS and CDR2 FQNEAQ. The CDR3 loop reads CASSLLQDTEAFF. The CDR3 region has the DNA TGTGCCAGCAGCTTACTTCAGGACACTGAAGCTTTCTTT. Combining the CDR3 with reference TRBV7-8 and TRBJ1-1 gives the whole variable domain GAGVSQSPRYKVAKRGQDVALRCDPISGHVSLFWYQQALGQGPEFLTYFQNEAQLDKSGLPSDRFFAERPEGSVSTLKIQRTQQEDSAVYLCASSLLQDTEAFFGQGTRLTVV.